A selection of T cell receptor beta chains follows, all from one sample in a study of T cells in Graves' hyperthyroidism and ophthalmopathy. TCRdb re-analysed the multiplex PCR reads in MiXCR, keeping a single row per CDR3 protein. The sample includes a few hundred thousand distinct CDR3 sequences, 25% seen only once; the top ten take more than 60%. The material sequenced was blood. These receptors originate from a man aged 50 or older with Graves' hyperthyroidism. Both conserved end residues are part of each CDR3. Each record gives: D gene, clone size, J gene, V gene, CDR3 DNA, CDR3 protein. A D gene is named only where the DNA matches it firmly. Clone size appears in some rows only: once, few, many, or a class for an expanded clone.

d_gene: TRBD2; abundance: few; j_gene: TRBJ2-1; v_gene: TRBV5-1; CDR3nt: TGCGCCAGCAGCCCCCTGGGGGGAGCGGGGTACAATGAGCAGTTCTTC; CDR3aa: CASSPLGGAGYNEQFF
d_gene: NA; abundance: NA; j_gene: TRBJ2-7; v_gene: TRBV5-1; CDR3nt: TGCGCCAGCAGGGACTCCACGTCCTCCTACGAGCAGTACTTC; CDR3aa: CASRDSTSSYEQYF
d_gene: TRBD2; abundance: few; j_gene: TRBJ2-3; v_gene: TRBV28; CDR3nt: TGTGCCAGCCGCAAGGGCGCGGGAGACGCAGATACGCAGTATTTT; CDR3aa: CASRKGAGDADTQYF
d_gene: TRBD2; abundance: few; j_gene: TRBJ2-3; v_gene: TRBV28; CDR3nt: TGTGCCAGCAGTTTATGGGCGGGAGGTAGCACAGATACGCAGTATTTT; CDR3aa: CASSLWAGGSTDTQYF
d_gene: TRBD1; abundance: few; j_gene: TRBJ1-2; v_gene: TRBV6-2/TRBV6-3; CDR3nt: TGTGCCAGCAGTTCGGGACAGAGAAGGAGTGGCTACACCTTC; CDR3aa: CASSSGQRRSGYTF
d_gene: TRBD1; abundance: NA; j_gene: TRBJ2-7; v_gene: TRBV5-8; CDR3nt: TGTGCCAGCAGCATCGGACAGGCCGGCGAGCAGTACTTC; CDR3aa: CASSIGQAGEQYF
d_gene: NA; abundance: many; j_gene: TRBJ2-5; v_gene: TRBV7-9; CDR3nt: TGTGCCAGCAGCGGAGGGGGACAGAGGGAGACCCAGTACTTC; CDR3aa: CASSGGGQRETQYF
d_gene: TRBD1; abundance: many; j_gene: TRBJ2-3; v_gene: TRBV5-5; CDR3nt: TGTGCCAGCACCCTGACAGGGATGGCAGATACGCAGTATTTT; CDR3aa: CASTLTGMADTQYF
d_gene: NA; abundance: few; j_gene: TRBJ2-3; v_gene: TRBV7-9; CDR3nt: TGTGCCAGCAGCTTTCTACAGCTCACAGATACGCAGTATTTT; CDR3aa: CASSFLQLTDTQYF
d_gene: NA; abundance: many; j_gene: TRBJ2-1; v_gene: TRBV6-5; CDR3nt: TGTGCCAGCAGTTACTACGGGAGCTCCTACAATGAGCAGTTCTTC; CDR3aa: CASSYYGSSYNEQFF
d_gene: TRBD2; abundance: few; j_gene: TRBJ2-7; v_gene: TRBV7-9; CDR3nt: TGTGCCAGCAGCTCGTCCTCACTAGCGGGATTGGGCGAGCAGTACTTC; CDR3aa: CASSSSSLAGLGEQYF
d_gene: NA; abundance: few; j_gene: TRBJ2-1; v_gene: TRBV29-1; CDR3nt: TGCAGCGTTGCCCCCGATAACAATGAGCAGTTCTTC; CDR3aa: CSVAPDNNEQFF
d_gene: NA; abundance: NA; j_gene: TRBJ2-5; v_gene: TRBV20-1; CDR3nt: TGCAGTGCTAGAATGGCTCAAGGGACCCAGTACTTC; CDR3aa: CSARMAQGTQYF
d_gene: TRBD2; abundance: NA; j_gene: TRBJ2-2; v_gene: TRBV27; CDR3nt: TGTGCCAGCAGTTCCCTAGCGGGAGCCGGGGAGCTGTTTTTT; CDR3aa: CASSSLAGAGELFF
d_gene: NA; abundance: few; j_gene: TRBJ1-5; v_gene: TRBV10-3; CDR3nt: TGTGCCATCAGTGAGTCTAAGAATCAGCCCCAGCATTTT; CDR3aa: CAISESKNQPQHF
d_gene: NA; abundance: NA; j_gene: TRBJ1-2; v_gene: TRBV7-9; CDR3nt: TGTGCCAGCAGCTTATCGGAGGGAAGCTATGGCTACACCTTC; CDR3aa: CASSLSEGSYGYTF
d_gene: NA; abundance: NA; j_gene: TRBJ2-3; v_gene: TRBV5-1; CDR3nt: TGCGCCAGCAGCCCCCCCGGACCCTCCGAGTATTTT; CDR3aa: CASSPPGPSEYF
d_gene: NA; abundance: NA; j_gene: TRBJ1-2; v_gene: TRBV2; CDR3nt: TGTGCCAGCGAGAGAAACTATGGCTACACCTTC; CDR3aa: CASERNYGYTF
d_gene: TRBD1; abundance: NA; j_gene: TRBJ2-7; v_gene: TRBV20-1; CDR3nt: TGCAGTGCAAGGGGGGGGGACAGGGCAAAGGGGGAGCAGTACTTC; CDR3aa: CSARGGDRAKGEQYF
d_gene: TRBD2; abundance: many; j_gene: TRBJ2-1; v_gene: TRBV11-3; CDR3nt: TGTGCCAGCAGCCGGAGACTAGCGGGAGAAACCTACAATGAGCAGTTCTTC; CDR3aa: CASSRRLAGETYNEQFF
d_gene: NA; abundance: NA; j_gene: TRBJ2-7; v_gene: TRBV20-1; CDR3nt: TGCAGTGCTACGGGCCGGGAGAAATACGAGCAGCACTTC; CDR3aa: CSATGREKYEQHF
d_gene: NA; abundance: NA; j_gene: TRBJ2-2; v_gene: TRBV7-9; CDR3nt: TGTGCCAGCAAACTCAGGGCGAACACCGGGGAGCTGTTTTTT; CDR3aa: CASKLRANTGELFF
d_gene: NA; abundance: few; j_gene: TRBJ2-7; v_gene: TRBV2; CDR3nt: TGTGCCAGCAGTGAAAACCGGGACACCTACGAGCAGTACTTC; CDR3aa: CASSENRDTYEQYF
d_gene: NA; abundance: many; j_gene: TRBJ2-1; v_gene: TRBV2; CDR3nt: TGTGCCAGCAGCGATTACAATGAGCAGTTCTTC; CDR3aa: CASSDYNEQFF
d_gene: TRBD1; abundance: NA; j_gene: TRBJ1-1; v_gene: TRBV6-1; CDR3nt: TGTGCCAGCGGGGACAGCGGACTTCCCATGAACACTGAAGCTTTCTTT; CDR3aa: CASGDSGLPMNTEAFF
d_gene: NA; abundance: few; j_gene: TRBJ2-3; v_gene: TRBV24-1; CDR3nt: TGTGCCACCAGTGAGGAGGACGGCACAGATACGCAGTATTTT; CDR3aa: CATSEEDGTDTQYF
d_gene: TRBD2; abundance: many; j_gene: TRBJ2-1; v_gene: TRBV12-3/TRBV12-4; CDR3nt: TGTGCCAGCAACGAGCTAGCGGGAGCGAACAATGAGCAGTTCTTC; CDR3aa: CASNELAGANNEQFF
d_gene: TRBD1; abundance: few; j_gene: TRBJ2-7; v_gene: TRBV7-9; CDR3nt: TGTGCCAGCAGCCGACCGACAGGGGGGCGGTACGAGCAGTACTTC; CDR3aa: CASSRPTGGRYEQYF
d_gene: TRBD2; abundance: few; j_gene: TRBJ2-5; v_gene: TRBV20-1; CDR3nt: TGCAGTGCTAGAGGGTCTAGCGGGGAGACCCAGTACTTC; CDR3aa: CSARGSSGETQYF
d_gene: NA; abundance: NA; j_gene: TRBJ2-1; v_gene: TRBV7-3; CDR3nt: TGTGCCAGCAGCCCCCCCGGGCAGGATGAGCAGTTCTTC; CDR3aa: CASSPPGQDEQFF
d_gene: TRBD2; abundance: few; j_gene: TRBJ2-5; v_gene: TRBV12-3/TRBV12-4; CDR3nt: TGTGCCAGCAGTCCCGGACTAGCGGCGAAAGAGACCCAGTACTTC; CDR3aa: CASSPGLAAKETQYF
d_gene: TRBD2; abundance: NA; j_gene: TRBJ2-1; v_gene: TRBV2; CDR3nt: TGTGCCAGCAGCGATCCGGGACTAGCGGGAGGGGTTGAGCAGTTCTTC; CDR3aa: CASSDPGLAGGVEQFF
d_gene: TRBD1; abundance: NA; j_gene: TRBJ2-7; v_gene: TRBV5-4; CDR3nt: TGTGCCAGCAGCTTGGGGGGACAGGCCTCCTACGAGCAGTACTTC; CDR3aa: CASSLGGQASYEQYF
d_gene: NA; abundance: NA; j_gene: TRBJ2-1; v_gene: TRBV7-6; CDR3nt: TGTGCCAGCAGCTTAGCAGAAGAATCGTGGCGGGGTGAGCAGTTCTTC; CDR3aa: CASSLAEESWRGEQFF
d_gene: TRBD2; abundance: many; j_gene: TRBJ2-4; v_gene: TRBV28; CDR3nt: TGTGCCAGCAGTTCAACTAGCGGGAGCGTCTTTCAGTACTTC; CDR3aa: CASSSTSGSVFQYF
d_gene: TRBD1; abundance: few; j_gene: TRBJ1-6; v_gene: TRBV3-1; CDR3nt: TGTGCCAGCAGCCCTCAGGGGGCATCTTCACCCCTCCACTTT; CDR3aa: CASSPQGASSPLHF
d_gene: TRBD2; abundance: NA; j_gene: TRBJ2-5; v_gene: TRBV7-3; CDR3nt: TGTGCCAGCAGCTCTCTACTTACAGGATGCGGGAGGCGATTGATGGGGACCCAGTACTTC; CDR3aa: CASSSLLTGCGRRLMGTQYF
d_gene: TRBD2; abundance: many; j_gene: TRBJ2-7; v_gene: TRBV20-1; CDR3nt: TGCAGTGCTAGGGACTCTAGCGGGAGGGCCTACCACGAGCAGTACTTC; CDR3aa: CSARDSSGRAYHEQYF
d_gene: TRBD1; abundance: many; j_gene: TRBJ2-7; v_gene: TRBV7-2; CDR3nt: TGTGCCAGCAGCCTTGGGGGACAGGGAGGCTCCGAGCAGTACTTC; CDR3aa: CASSLGGQGGSEQYF
d_gene: NA; abundance: few; j_gene: TRBJ2-3; v_gene: TRBV5-1; CDR3nt: TGCGCCAGCAGTCTCGGTAGTCTAGTTGAAGATACGCAGTATTTT; CDR3aa: CASSLGSLVEDTQYF
d_gene: TRBD2; abundance: NA; j_gene: TRBJ2-1; v_gene: TRBV30; CDR3nt: TGTGCCTGGAGTGTACGAAGCGGGAGAGGTCATGAGCAGTTCTTC; CDR3aa: CAWSVRSGRGHEQFF
d_gene: NA; abundance: NA; j_gene: TRBJ1-2; v_gene: TRBV28; CDR3nt: TGTGCCAGCACTCAACTCGGGGGGAACTACACCTTC; CDR3aa: CASTQLGGNYTF
d_gene: NA; abundance: few; j_gene: TRBJ2-7; v_gene: TRBV11-2; CDR3nt: TGTGCCAGCAGCTTAGATAGAGGACTAATCATGAGCGAGCAGTACTTC; CDR3aa: CASSLDRGLIMSEQYF
d_gene: NA; abundance: few; j_gene: TRBJ1-1; v_gene: TRBV12-3/TRBV12-4; CDR3nt: TGTGCCAGCAGCAAAGGCCGAGAAGCTTTCTTT; CDR3aa: CASSKGREAFF
d_gene: NA; abundance: many; j_gene: TRBJ2-2; v_gene: TRBV19; CDR3nt: TGTGCCAGCAGCACGAACACCGGGGAGCTGTTTTTT; CDR3aa: CASSTNTGELFF
d_gene: TRBD2; abundance: few; j_gene: TRBJ2-7; v_gene: TRBV20-1; CDR3nt: TGCAGTGCAAGTAGCAGGACTAGCGGGAGAGGCGACGAGCAGTACTTC; CDR3aa: CSASSRTSGRGDEQYF
d_gene: NA; abundance: few; j_gene: TRBJ1-5; v_gene: TRBV6-1; CDR3nt: TGTGCCAGCAGCCCTAACGGGGGCAACAATCAGCCCCAGCATTTT; CDR3aa: CASSPNGGNNQPQHF
d_gene: TRBD2; abundance: NA; j_gene: TRBJ2-7; v_gene: TRBV6-1; CDR3nt: TGTGCCAGCAGTGAACAGGGAGGGTACGAGCAGTACTTC; CDR3aa: CASSEQGGYEQYF
d_gene: NA; abundance: NA; j_gene: TRBJ1-1; v_gene: TRBV20-1; CDR3nt: TGCAGTGCTAGCAACCAGGGAGGGACGACTGAAGCTTTCTTT; CDR3aa: CSASNQGGTTEAFF
d_gene: TRBD1; abundance: NA; j_gene: TRBJ1-2; v_gene: TRBV5-1; CDR3nt: TGCGCCAGCAGCTTGGGGACAGGGGCATCTGGCTACACCTTC; CDR3aa: CASSLGTGASGYTF
d_gene: NA; abundance: NA; j_gene: TRBJ2-2; v_gene: TRBV29-1; CDR3nt: TGCAGCGCACAGACAGGGCGGGGGTTAGCCGGGGAGCTGTTTTTT; CDR3aa: CSAQTGRGLAGELFF
d_gene: TRBD1; abundance: NA; j_gene: TRBJ2-5; v_gene: TRBV19; CDR3nt: TGTGCCAGTAGGGCCCTGGGATGGGACAGCAAGAGAACCCAGTACTTC; CDR3aa: CASRALGWDSKRTQYF
d_gene: TRBD2; abundance: many; j_gene: TRBJ2-1; v_gene: TRBV28; CDR3nt: TGTGCCAGCAGTTTAAGCACTAGCGGGAGCAATGAGCAGTTCTTC; CDR3aa: CASSLSTSGSNEQFF
d_gene: NA; abundance: few; j_gene: TRBJ2-1; v_gene: TRBV7-9; CDR3nt: TGTGCCAGCAGCTTAGGGGGTGTCGATAATGAGCAGTTCTTC; CDR3aa: CASSLGGVDNEQFF